Included here is one TCR beta chain sequence, with context. The antigen is unknown. V shed 5 bases, J shed 4 bases, and the junction held 4 bases outside the gene matches. There are 13 residues in the CDR3. Per germline, CDR1 MDHEN and CDR2 SYDVKM. Execution of the assay was at deep level. The assay was immunoSEQ multiplex PCR, and TCRdb's table has in-frame clones only and misses some. This sample has over 2 million clones, with around 95% found just once. This sample is part of a study of shared clonotypes between healthy human individuals. Subsets obtained from CD4+ cells comprised CD45RA+ naive and CD45RA-negative memory cells. General study points: Generally, naive subsets (rather than memory subsets) showed larger estimated richness.

Sample: naive CD4+ T cells sorted from blood. As to subset: CD45RA+ positively selected. The source is a man younger than 30 in good health. The chain couples TRBV28 to TRBJ1-1, with 7 bases fitting TRBD1. The CDR3 DNA follows: TGTGCCAGCAGTCTTGGGACAGCCACTGAAGCTTTCTTT. Encoded protein: CASSLGTATEAFF. Full variable domain (remainder filled in from reference TRBV28 and TRBJ1-1): DVKVTQSSRYLVKRTGEKVFLECVQDMDHENMFWYRQDPGLGLRLIYFSYDVKMKEKGDIPEGYSVSREKKERFSLILESASTNQTSMYLCASSLGTATEAFFGQGTRLTVV.